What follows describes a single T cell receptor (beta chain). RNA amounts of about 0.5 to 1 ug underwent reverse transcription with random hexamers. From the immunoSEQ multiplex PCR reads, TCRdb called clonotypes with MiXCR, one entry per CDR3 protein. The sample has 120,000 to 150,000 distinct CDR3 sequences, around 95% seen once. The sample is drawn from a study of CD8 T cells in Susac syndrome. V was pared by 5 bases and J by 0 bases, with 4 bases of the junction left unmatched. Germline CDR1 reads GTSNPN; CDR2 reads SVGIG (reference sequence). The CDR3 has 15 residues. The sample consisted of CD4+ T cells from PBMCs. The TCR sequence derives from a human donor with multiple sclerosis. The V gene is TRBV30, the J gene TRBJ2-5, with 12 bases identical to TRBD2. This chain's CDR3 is CAWGGLAGHQETQYF. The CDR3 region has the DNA TGTGCCTGGGGAGGACTAGCGGGACACCAAGAGACCCAGTACTTC.